What follows are 25 T cell receptor beta chains derived from one specimen sequenced in a study of metastatic and nonmetastatic thyroid tumors. TCRdb re-called the PCR reads through MiXCR. The sample lists 35,000 to 50,000 clones, 12% seen once, with approximately 9.1% in the top ten. Before thyroid surgery, none of the patients had received any treatment. The sequencing input was blood. Receptors originate from a male donor with papillary thyroid cancer or a benign thyroid nodule (not recorded which). Some clones in this sample may be carry-over from other donors' samples.

This clone showed up many times. The CDR3 region has the DNA TGTGCCAGCAGTCGGAAAGCTCCTAATTACAGGGCCTCCTACGAGCAGTACTTC. Amino acid sequence: CASSRKAPNYRASYEQYF. The genes are TRBV27 and TRBJ2-7; perhaps TRBD1 as D (6 bases). V was trimmed by 5 bases and J by 0 bases, leaving 23 bases between them. CDR1 is MNHEY and CDR2 is SMNVEV in the germline V gene (reference sequence). The CDR3 covers 18 residues.

This clone was observed a handful of times. This chain connects TRBV4-3 to TRBJ1-3, with unresolved D. The CDR3 loop spans 15 amino acids. Trimming cost V 2 bases and J 6 bases, with 14 bases left between them. The germline CDR1 and CDR2 sequences are LGHNA and YSLEER. Here the CDR3 DNA reads TGCGCCAGCAGCCAAAGTGTGGCGGGGATAAACACCATATATTTT. This gives the protein CASSQSVAGINTIYF.

This clone was counted many times. CDR3 bases: TGTGCCAGCAGCCTCGGATTGGGACAGATCTACAATGAGCAGTTCTTC. Translation: CASSLGLGQIYNEQFF. V is TRBV11-1 and J is TRBJ2-1, with TRBD1 matching 7 bases. Germline V gene lookup returns CDR1 SGHAT and CDR2 FQDESV (reference sequence). The CDR3 is made up of 16 amino acids. J gave up 3 bases and V 5 bases, and 10 bases lay outside the gene matches.

Many counts were recorded for this clone. The chain links TRBV5-4 to TRBJ2-2, with 10 bases aligning to TRBD2. The CDR3 is 16 amino acids. Losses at the gene ends were 4 bases for V and 5 bases for J; bases not matched to a gene: 8. Germline loops: CDR1 SGHNT, CDR2 YYREEE (reference sequence). The CDR3 is CASSRQLAGNTGELFF. The CDR3 nucleotides are TGTGCCAGCAGCCGGCAACTAGCGGGAAATACCGGGGAGCTGTTTTTT.

CDR3 in amino acids: CASSLVIIQETQYF. DNA for the CDR3: TGTGCCAGCAGCTTGGTAATTATTCAAGAGACCCAGTACTTC. The chain recombines TRBV7-9 with TRBJ2-5; D not certain. The V gene lost 3 bases and the J gene lost 2 bases, with 10 bases spanning the gap. The CDR3 runs to 14 residues. Germline loops: CDR1 SEHNR, CDR2 FQNEAQ (reference sequence).

By its share, this clone is medium-sized. The gene calls are TRBV27 and TRBJ2-7; 10 bases are shared with TRBD1. The CDR3 has 14 residues. Germline V gene lookup returns CDR1 MNHEY and CDR2 SMNVEV (reference sequence). Unmatched junction bases numbered 7, after V lost 5 bases and J lost 6 bases. The chain's CDR3 is CASSPRTGGLEQYF. The DNA for the CDR3 is TGTGCCAGCAGTCCCCGGACAGGGGGACTCGAGCAGTACTTC.

Concerning this clone: Distinct nucleotide sequences in the sample also encode this CDR3. The V gene is TRBV4-3, the J gene TRBJ1-1; D is unclear. V lost 1 base to trimming and J lost 2 bases, with 14 bases between them. The CDR3 is 16 residues long. Per germline, CDR1 LGHNA and CDR2 YSLEER. The CDR3 is CASSQGLGRRNTEAFF. The CDR3 region has the DNA TGCGCCAGCAGCCAAGGCTTGGGCCGCAGAAACACTGAAGCTTTCTTT.

This clone showed up many times. The rearrangement joins TRBV9 to TRBJ2-7; D remains ambiguous. The CDR3 covers 13 residues. Germline CDR1 is SGDLS and CDR2 is YYNGEE. V lost 3 bases and J lost 0, with 7 bases in between. CDR3 residues: CASSGGPSYEQYF. CDR3 nucleotide sequence: TGTGCCAGCAGCGGGGGTCCCTCCTACGAGCAGTACTTC.

Ten or more counts support this clone. The rearrangement uses TRBV7-6 and TRBJ1-2, with D perhaps matching TRBD1 (6 bases). The CDR3 is made up of 14 amino acids. Germline V gene sequence: CDR1 SGHVS, CDR2 FNYEAQ. Trimming removed 3 bases at V and 4 bases at J, with 12 bases between. CDR3 bases: TGTGCCAGCAGCTTGACGGACAGAGGCTATGGCTACACCTTC. It is translated as CASSLTDRGYGYTF.

Worth noting for this clone: Compared with germline, one end of the junction differs, possibly owing to a read error. The gene calls are TRBV7-7 and TRBJ2-5; 7 bases map to TRBD1. Germline lookup yields CDR1 SSHAT and CDR2 FNYEAQ (reference sequence). This CDR3 is built from 15 residues. The DNA of the CDR3 is TGTGCTAGCAGCTTTTGGGACAGCAGGCAAGAGACCCAGTACTTC. The encoded protein is CASSFWDSRQETQYF.

This clone was picked up many times. J is TRBJ2-4 and V is TRBV19; no firm D call. Trimming shortened V by 6 bases and J by 7 bases, and 13 bases separated the two germline ends. CDR3 length: 13 amino acids. Germline lookup yields CDR1 LNHDA and CDR2 SQIVND (reference sequence). CDR3 residues: CASSPPRGNIQYF. The CDR3 nucleotides read TGTGCCAGTAGCCCCCCGCGTGGGAACATTCAGTACTTC. The variable domain in full, completed from reference TRBV19 and TRBJ2-4, reads DGGITQSPKYLFRKEGQNVTLSCEQNLNHDAMYWYRQDPGQGLRLIYYSQIVNDFQKGDIAEGYSVSREKKESFPLTVTSAQKNPTAFYLCASSPPRGNIQYFGAGTRLSVL.

The rearrangement uses TRBV6-2 or TRBV6-3 and TRBJ1-2; 11 bases are shared with TRBD1. Looked up from germline, CDR1 is MNHEY and CDR2 is SVGEGT. The CDR3 sequence is 18 residues long. V shed 5 bases, J shed 4 bases, and the junction held 15 bases outside the gene matches. CDR3 nucleotide sequence: TGTGCCAGCAGTCACCCCCCCGGGACAGGGGGGACTTTCTATGGCTACACCTTC. Amino acid sequence: CASSHPPGTGGTFYGYTF.

This clone was observed at least ten times. The chain carries TRBV20-1 and TRBJ2-6; D may be TRBD1 (5 bases). Germline V gives CDR1 DFQATT, CDR2 SNEGSKA (reference sequence). This CDR3 has 15 amino acids. Trimming shortened V by 0 bases and J by 4 bases, and 10 bases separated the two germline ends. The DNA of the CDR3 is TGCAGTGCTAGAGATACAGGATCCGGGGCCAACGTCCTGACTTTC. Protein product: CSARDTGSGANVLTF.

This clone showed up many times. The CDR3 sequence: CASSLGRATEAFF. The CDR3 DNA is TGTGCCAGCAGCCTAGGTAGGGCCACTGAAGCTTTCTTT. The rearrangement links TRBV28 to TRBJ1-1; D call uncertain. Germline CDR1 and CDR2: MDHEN and SYDVKM. V was shortened by 6 bases and J by 4 bases, with 12 bases between the two germline ends. CDR3 size: 13 residues.

This clone appeared many times. V usage is TRBV6-2 or TRBV6-3 and J usage is TRBJ1-5, with a possible D match to TRBD1 (6 bases). The CDR3 runs to 14 residues. Trimming took 7 bases from V and 7 from J, leaving 17 bases between them. The germline CDR1 and CDR2 sequences are MNHEY and SVGEGT. CDR3 bases: TGTGCCAGCACGCCAGGGGCCGATCTCCAGCCCCAGCATTTT. As protein: CASTPGADLQPQHF.

By its share, this clone is medium-sized. The rearrangement links TRBV6-2 or TRBV6-3 to TRBJ2-7; 8 positions match TRBD1. The J segment lost 6 bases and the V segment lost 7 bases, leaving 8 bases of the junction unmatched. CDR1 is MNHEY and CDR2 is SVGEGT in the germline V gene. The CDR3 runs to 13 residues. CDR3 sequence: CASILDRGGEQYF. The DNA of the CDR3 is TGTGCCAGCATCCTCGACAGGGGAGGCGAGCAGTACTTC.

This clone was found many times. CDR3 in amino acids: CASSPTAGGANTGELFF. As DNA, the CDR3 is TGTGCCAGCAGCCCAACAGCAGGGGGCGCGAACACCGGGGAGCTGTTTTTT. The chain carries TRBV27 and TRBJ2-2; TRBD1 matches at 8 bases. Germline V gene sequence: CDR1 MNHEY, CDR2 SMNVEV (reference sequence). The CDR3 runs 17 residues. V lost 6 bases, J lost 0 bases, and 9 bases stayed unmatched.

Notes on this clone: Relative to the germline gene, one junction end is altered; a read error may explain this. V usage is TRBV6-4 and J usage is TRBJ2-2; TRBD2 agrees at 7 bases. The CDR3 loop spans 15 amino acids. Germline CDR1 and CDR2: MRHNA and SNTAGT. As DNA, the CDR3 is TGTACCAGCAGTCAAGAGGGAGGGACCACCGGGGAGCTGTTTTTT. Protein: CTSSQEGGTTGELFF.

This clone came up many times. The rearrangement uses TRBV5-1 and TRBJ2-7; a possible D gene is TRBD1 (5 bases). This CDR3 contains 13 residues. CDR1 is SGHRS and CDR2 is YFSETQ in the germline V gene. Between the trimmed V and J ends, which lost 0 bases and 6 bases, there was a span of 10 bases. The CDR3 here is CASSLGQGSEQYF. The DNA for the CDR3 is TGCGCCAGCAGCTTGGGTCAGGGCTCCGAGCAGTACTTC.

The V and J genes are TRBV28 and TRBJ1-2; TRBD1 aligns across 10 bases. Germline trimming cut 5 bases from V and 7 bases from J; bases unmatched to any gene: 16. The germline V gene encodes CDR1 MDHEN and CDR2 SYDVKM. The CDR3 loop spans 17 amino acids. The CDR3 sequence: CASSPIRTGGRYGGYTF. CDR3 bases: TGTGCCAGCAGTCCAATCCGGACAGGGGGACGTTACGGTGGCTACACCTTC.

As regards this clone: Possible read error: a much larger clone is one base away. Other DNA sequences from this sample encode an identical CDR3 as well. The chain has TRBV5-5 and TRBJ1-1, with a weak D call TRBD1 (5 bases). Trimming removed 2 bases from V and 0 bases from J, with 11 bases in between. Looked up from germline, CDR1 is SGHKS and CDR2 is YYEKEE (reference sequence). This CDR3 spans 15 amino acids. The CDR3 loop is CASSLSAGMNTEAFF. CDR3 coding DNA: TGTGCCAGCAGCTTATCGGCAGGGATGAACACTGAAGCTTTCTTT. The variable domain in full, with the rest retrieved from reference TRBV5-5 and TRBJ1-1, is DAGVTQSPTHLIKTRGQQVTLRCSPISGHKSVSWYQQVLGQGPQFIFQYYEKEERGRGNFPDRFSARQFPNYSSELNVNALLLGDSALYLCASSLSAGMNTEAFFGQGTRLTVV.

This clone appeared many times. The V and J genes are TRBV2 and TRBJ1-2, with 10 nucleotides matching TRBD1. CDR3 length equals 16 residues. The V gene end was trimmed by 2 bases and the J gene end by 5 bases; junction bases not matched to a gene: 8. CDR1 and CDR2 (germline): SNHLY, FYNNEI. CDR3 nucleotides: TGTGCCAGCAGTGAATCTAGGGACAGGGGATCTTATGGCTACACCTTC. Translated: CASSESRDRGSYGYTF.

This clone showed up many times. The chain employs TRBV28 and TRBJ2-3; 13 bases match TRBD2. The V and J ends lost 4 bases and 5 bases, in that order; junction bases with no gene match: 6. The CDR3 consists of 16 residues. Germline V CDR1 and CDR2: MDHEN, SYDVKM. CDR3 sequence reads: CASSYPGLAGKDTQYF. The CDR3 nucleotides read TGTGCCAGCAGTTATCCGGGACTAGCGGGAAAAGATACGCAGTATTTT. The entire variable domain, with the rest obtained from reference TRBV28 and TRBJ2-3, is as follows: DVKVTQSSRYLVKRTGEKVFLECVQDMDHENMFWYRQDPGLGLRLIYFSYDVKMKEKGDIPEGYSVSREKKERFSLILESASTNQTSMYLCASSYPGLAGKDTQYFGPGTRLTVL.

A remark on this clone: Mismatch with germline at one junction end may stem from a read error. This chain uses TRBV11-1 with TRBJ2-2, with 7 positions matching TRBD1. The CDR3 is made up of 15 amino acids. The germline V gene encodes CDR1 SGHAT and CDR2 FQDESV (reference sequence). The CDR3 loop reads CASSLGQVHTGELFF. For the CDR3, the DNA is TGTGCCAGCAGCCTCGGACAGGTTCACACCGGTGAGCTGTTTTTT.

This clone has at least ten counts. The gene calls are TRBV15 and TRBJ2-1, with D perhaps assigned TRBD1 or TRBD2 (5 bases each). V shed 3 bases and J shed 9 bases, with 21 bases lying between them. The CDR3 sequence is 16 residues long. Germline CDR1 and CDR2: LNHNV and YYDKDF (reference sequence). The CDR3 coding sequence is TGTGCCACCAGCAGCGCCCTACCTGGGGGTGGGGCTGAGCAGTTCTTC. Protein product: CATSSALPGGGAEQFF.